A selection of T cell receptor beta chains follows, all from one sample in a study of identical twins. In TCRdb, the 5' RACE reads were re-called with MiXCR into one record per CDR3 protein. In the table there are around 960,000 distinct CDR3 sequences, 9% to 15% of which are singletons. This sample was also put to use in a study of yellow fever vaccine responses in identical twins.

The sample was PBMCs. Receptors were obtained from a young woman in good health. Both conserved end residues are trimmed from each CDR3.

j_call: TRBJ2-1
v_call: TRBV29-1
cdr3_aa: SAGTSGGQHNEQF

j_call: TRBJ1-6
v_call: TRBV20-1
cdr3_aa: SASVAVGAQNSPLH

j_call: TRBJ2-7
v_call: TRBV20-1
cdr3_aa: SAERAGQGSYEQY

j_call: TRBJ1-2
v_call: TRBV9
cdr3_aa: ASSDSDNYGYT

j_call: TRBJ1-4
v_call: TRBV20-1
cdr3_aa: SARDFQGASREKLF

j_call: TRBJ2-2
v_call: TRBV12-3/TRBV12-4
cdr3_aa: ASRYLAGANTGELF

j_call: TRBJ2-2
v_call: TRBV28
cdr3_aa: ASSPDRENTGELF

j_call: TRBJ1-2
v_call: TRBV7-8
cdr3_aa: ASSLEQGANYGYT

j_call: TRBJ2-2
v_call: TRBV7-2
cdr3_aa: ASNPQGTTLNTGELF

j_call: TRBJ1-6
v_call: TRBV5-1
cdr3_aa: ASSLVAPGGGNSPLH

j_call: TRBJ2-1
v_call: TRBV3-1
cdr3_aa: ASSLGLQSEQF

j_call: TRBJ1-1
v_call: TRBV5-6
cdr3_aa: ASSLFGAGLNTEAF

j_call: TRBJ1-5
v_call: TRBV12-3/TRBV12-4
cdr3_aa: ASSARQGAQPQH

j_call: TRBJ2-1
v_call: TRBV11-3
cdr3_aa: ASSDGFGHEQF

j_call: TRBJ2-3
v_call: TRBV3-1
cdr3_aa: ASSQEGGGQGDTQY

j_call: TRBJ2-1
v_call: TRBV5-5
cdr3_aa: ATLPGLAGVENEQF

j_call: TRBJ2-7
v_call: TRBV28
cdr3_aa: ASGERQSYEQY

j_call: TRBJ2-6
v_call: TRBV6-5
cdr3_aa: ASSSALSGANVLT

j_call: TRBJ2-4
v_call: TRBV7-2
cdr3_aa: ASSLEGGRTGDIQY

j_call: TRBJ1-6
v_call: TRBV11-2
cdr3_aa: ASSLESGPAFGGALH

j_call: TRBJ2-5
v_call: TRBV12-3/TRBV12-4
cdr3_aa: ASRISGTGGAGRRETQY

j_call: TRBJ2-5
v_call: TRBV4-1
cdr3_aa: ASSQGGLGGETQY

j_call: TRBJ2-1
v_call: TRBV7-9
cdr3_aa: ASSLFLPTSGSSEQF

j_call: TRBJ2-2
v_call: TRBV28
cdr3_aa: ASSRSRGFPGELF

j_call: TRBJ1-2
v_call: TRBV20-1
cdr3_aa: SAPGLPYGYT

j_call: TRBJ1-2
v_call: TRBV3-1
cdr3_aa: ASSTMGTGGYT

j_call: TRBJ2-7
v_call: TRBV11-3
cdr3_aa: ASSNHGQATYEQY

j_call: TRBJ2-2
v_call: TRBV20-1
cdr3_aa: SGQGRGGELF

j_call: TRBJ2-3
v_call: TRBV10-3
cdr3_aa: AITETGVEDTQY

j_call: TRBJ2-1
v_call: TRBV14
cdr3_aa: ASSQDMGYNEQF

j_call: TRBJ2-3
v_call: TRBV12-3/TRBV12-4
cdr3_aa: ASSSQGYPADTQY

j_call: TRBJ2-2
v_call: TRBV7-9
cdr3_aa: ASSLDAGGHTGELF

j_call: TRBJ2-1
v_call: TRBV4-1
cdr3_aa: ASSPRESNYNEQF

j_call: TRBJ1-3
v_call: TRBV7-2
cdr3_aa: ASSTAGTNPGNTIY

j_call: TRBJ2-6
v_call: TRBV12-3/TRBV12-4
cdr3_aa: ASSFGKSDGANVLT

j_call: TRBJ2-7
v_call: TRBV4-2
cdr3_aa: ASSQATLGQGYEQY

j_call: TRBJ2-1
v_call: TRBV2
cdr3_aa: ASNGLAGGHSYNEQF

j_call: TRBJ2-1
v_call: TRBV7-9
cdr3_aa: ASSPGTSGSTYNEQF

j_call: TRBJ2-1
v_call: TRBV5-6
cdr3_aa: ASSLGWTSGTYNEQF

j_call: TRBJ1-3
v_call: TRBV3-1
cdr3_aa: ASSWRGDGNTIY

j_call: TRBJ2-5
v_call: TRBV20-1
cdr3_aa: SASGDSENQETQY

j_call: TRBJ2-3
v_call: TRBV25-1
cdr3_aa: ASSDLAGGITDTQY

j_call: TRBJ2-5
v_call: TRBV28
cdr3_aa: ASSPGDGGGLRETQY

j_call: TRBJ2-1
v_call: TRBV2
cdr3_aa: ASSELLAGDYNEQF

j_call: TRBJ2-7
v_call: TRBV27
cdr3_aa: ASSTTWTGEQY

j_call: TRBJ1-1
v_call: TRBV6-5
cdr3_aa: ASRKGETEAF

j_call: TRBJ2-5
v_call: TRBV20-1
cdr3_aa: SARDRRREGLWETQY

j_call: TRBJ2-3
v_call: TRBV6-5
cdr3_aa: ASSYSSGRAADTQY

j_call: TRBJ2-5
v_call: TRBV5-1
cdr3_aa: ASSSPGGREETQY

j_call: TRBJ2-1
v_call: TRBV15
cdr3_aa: ATSRPPSGGIYNEQF

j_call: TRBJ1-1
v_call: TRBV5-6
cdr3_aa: ASSLETEAF

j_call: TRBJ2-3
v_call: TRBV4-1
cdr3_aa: ASSHPGSGRTDTQY

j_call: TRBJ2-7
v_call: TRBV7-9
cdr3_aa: ASSPWDSNSYEQY

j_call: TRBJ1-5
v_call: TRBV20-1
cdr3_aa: SAPLGGTGDQPQH

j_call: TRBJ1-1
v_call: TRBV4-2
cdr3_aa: ASSQDLGDTEAF